The source of this T cell receptor beta chain is a study of blood T cell repertoires in COVID-19. Study-level information: COVID-19 samples, acute and convalescent, were from the United States, Italy and Spain. In each case, the material was cDNA or gDNA derived from T cells, B-cell-depleted T cells, or PBMCs.

In the source study's methods: Amplification with reference gene primers provided the estimates of nucleated cell counts. TCRdb's copy holds only in-frame clones and misses some; the assay was immunoSEQ multiplex PCR. The DNA was the basis for D and trimming; V, J and clone size are from that table. The sample holds 150,000 to 200,000 clones, about 82% seen once. The CDR3 has 11 residues. Germline V gene data show CDR1 as MNHEY and CDR2 as SMNVEV (reference sequence). V lost 8 bases and J 5 bases, leaving 4 bases between the germline ends. This receptor was obtained from a woman in her thirties with acute or convalescent COVID-19. This chain links TRBV27 with TRBJ1-6; D remains unclear. The sample comprised peripheral blood. The CDR3 spells CASRNNSPLHF. The CDR3 DNA reads TGTGCCAGCCGTAATAATTCACCCCTCCACTTT.